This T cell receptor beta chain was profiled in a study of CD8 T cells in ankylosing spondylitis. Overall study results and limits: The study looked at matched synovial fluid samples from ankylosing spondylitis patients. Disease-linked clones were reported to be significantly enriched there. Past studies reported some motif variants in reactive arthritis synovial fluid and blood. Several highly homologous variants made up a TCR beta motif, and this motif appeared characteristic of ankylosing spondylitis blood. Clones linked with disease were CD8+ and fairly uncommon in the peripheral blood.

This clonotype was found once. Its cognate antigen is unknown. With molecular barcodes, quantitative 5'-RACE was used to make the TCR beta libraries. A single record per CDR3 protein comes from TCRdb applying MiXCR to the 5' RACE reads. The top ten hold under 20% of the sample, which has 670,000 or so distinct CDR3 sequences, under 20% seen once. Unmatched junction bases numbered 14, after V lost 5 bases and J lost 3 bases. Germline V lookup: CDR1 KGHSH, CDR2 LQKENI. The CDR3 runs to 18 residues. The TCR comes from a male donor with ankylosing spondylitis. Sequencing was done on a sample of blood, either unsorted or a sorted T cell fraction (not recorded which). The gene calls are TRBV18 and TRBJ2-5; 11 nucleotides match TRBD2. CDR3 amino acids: CASSLWGLADGREETQYF. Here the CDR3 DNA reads TGTGCCAGCTCATTATGGGGACTAGCGGATGGAAGGGAAGAGACCCAGTACTTC.